This TCR beta chain was recorded in a study of human T cells and chemical hapten exposure. The wider study: Minor volume differences among pooled libraries chiefly drove per-sample TCR yield variation. General study points: It should be noted that donors had alopecia, so their immune response may differ from healthy people's.

About this clonotype itself: The antigen remains unidentified.

Individual cDNA molecules had unique molecular identifiers attached to them by the library. Using its own MiXCR run on the RACE reads, TCRdb lists one record per CDR3 protein. In the table there are under 130,000 distinct CDR3 sequences, around 34% of which are singletons. After removal of 5 bases from V and 0 bases from J, the junction contained 5 bases not matched to a gene. The CDR3 has 16 residues. Germline CDR1 is DFQATT and CDR2 is SNEGSKA (reference sequence). The time point: patch test 3, about 24 weeks after DPC sensitization. As for treatment: therapeutic diphenylcyclopropenone sensitization with weekly scalp DPC.

The TCR comes from a man aged 35 to 55 with alopecia areata. Some clones in this sample may be carry-over from other donors' samples. The chain is built from TRBV20-1 and TRBJ1-6, with 9 nucleotides matching TRBD1. The source material was whole blood, sampled in connection with sensitization to the hapten diphenylcyclopropenone (DPC). DNA for the CDR3: TGCAGTGCTCGGACAGGGGCGGACTCCTATAATTCACCCCTCCACTTT. As protein: CSARTGADSYNSPLHF.